This TCR beta chain emerged from a study of blood T cell repertoires in COVID-19. On the study more broadly: The origin of the acute and convalescent COVID-19 samples was the United States, Italy and Spain.

This CDR3 has 15 amino acids. Germline CDR1 SGHRS, CDR2 YFSETQ. Deletions cut 4 bases from V and 2 bases from J, with 16 bases between. How the authors handled the data: Using reference gene primer amplification, nucleated cell counts were estimated. The table came from immunoSEQ multiplex PCR; TCRdb's copy has only in-frame clones and leaves some out. The V and J calls and clone size come from that table; D and trimming were worked out from the DNA. The sample lists roughly 200,000 clones, about nine tenths occurring once. The gene calls are TRBV5-1 and TRBJ2-7; no clear D gene. This sequence was found in a man older than 75 with acute or convalescent COVID-19. What was sequenced was peripheral blood. The CDR3, as DNA: TGCGCCAGCAGCCCCGCGAGCCTTGTTACCTACGAGCAGTACTTC. Its translation is CASSPASLVTYEQYF.